The 3 T cell receptor beta chains presented below share a single source sample, sequenced in a study of T cell responses to AZD1222 COVID-19 vaccine. Data came from immunoSEQ multiplex PCR; TCRdb stores just in-frame clones and leaves some out. In the table there are roughly 80,000 clones, 80% to 95% of which are singletons. Sample: peripheral blood, taken 28 days after the second AZD1222 dose. These TCRs come from an adult who received the AZD1222 COVID-19 vaccine.

The chain couples TRBV6-5 to TRBJ1-1; D ambiguous. Deletions cut 2 bases from V and 1 base from J, with 8 bases between. Germline V gene sequence: CDR1 MNHEY, CDR2 SVGAGI. CDR3 length equals 14 residues. CDR3 protein: CASSYRDTNTEAFF. Here the CDR3 DNA reads TGTGCCAGCAGTTACAGAGACACGAACACTGAAGCTTTCTTT.

The rearrangement uses TRBV6-2 or TRBV6-3 and TRBJ1-5, with a weak D call TRBD1 (6 bases). V dropped 2 bases and J dropped 7 bases, with 21 bases sitting between them. Germline-derived CDR1 and CDR2 are MNHEY and SVGEGT. The CDR3 is made up of 17 amino acids. CDR3 loop: CASSYPPLGPGGQPQHF. The CDR3 nucleotides are TGTGCCAGCAGTTACCCCCCCCTTGGACCGGGGGGCCAGCCCCAGCATTTT.

The chain recombines TRBV7-9 with TRBJ2-3; perhaps TRBD1 as D (5 bases). V was clipped by 1 base and J by 4 bases, with 6 bases between them. This CDR3 has 13 residues. Germline assignment: CDR1 SEHNR and CDR2 FQNEAQ (reference sequence). The CDR3 region is CASSLGTSDTQYF. DNA for the CDR3: TGTGCCAGCAGCTTAGGGACATCAGATACGCAGTATTTT.